This T cell receptor (beta chain) emerged from a study of response to subunit inactivated influenza vaccine. This clonotype was observed a few times. What it binds is unknown. TCRdb ran MiXCR on the RT-PCR reads and lists one entry per CDR3 protein. The sample lists approximately 170,000 distinct CDR3 sequences, approximately 14% seen once, with about 26% in the top ten. Findings of the study overall: Each seasonal flu vaccination may recruit only limited new T cells, authors suggested.

This CDR3 is built from 14 residues. J was trimmed by 10 bases and V by 1 base; bases with no gene match: 6. Per the germline V gene, CDR1 is MNHEY and CDR2 is SVGAGI. The rearrangement uses TRBV6-5 and TRBJ2-1; 8 nucleotides align to TRBD1. The sequenced sample was CD8+ T cells sorted from PBMCs, obtained around 5 days after vaccination. The source of this sequence is a man aged 50-60 years who received an inactivated influenza vaccine. In DNA form, the CDR3 reads TGTGCCAGCAGTTACTTGCAGGGGGCAAGGGAGCAGTTCTTC. It encodes CASSYLQGAREQFF.